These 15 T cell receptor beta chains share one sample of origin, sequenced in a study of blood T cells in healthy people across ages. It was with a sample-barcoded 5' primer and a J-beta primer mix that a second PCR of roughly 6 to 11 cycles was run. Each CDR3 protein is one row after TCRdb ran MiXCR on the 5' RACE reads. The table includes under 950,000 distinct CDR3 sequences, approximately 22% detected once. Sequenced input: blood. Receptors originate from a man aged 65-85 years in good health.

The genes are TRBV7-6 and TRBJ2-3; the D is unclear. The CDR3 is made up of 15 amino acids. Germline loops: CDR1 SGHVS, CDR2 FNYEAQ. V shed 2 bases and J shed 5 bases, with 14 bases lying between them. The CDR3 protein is CASSLLVGSGDTQYF. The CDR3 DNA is TGTGCCAGCAGCTTATTAGTCGGTTCAGGAGATACGCAGTATTTT.

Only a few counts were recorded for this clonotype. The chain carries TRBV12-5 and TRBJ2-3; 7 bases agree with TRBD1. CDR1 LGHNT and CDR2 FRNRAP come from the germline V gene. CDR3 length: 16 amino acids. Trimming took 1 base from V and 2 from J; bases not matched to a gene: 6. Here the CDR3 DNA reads TGTGCTAGTGGTTTGGGGGGACAGATGTCCACAGATACGCAGTATTTT. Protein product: CASGLGGQMSTDTQYF. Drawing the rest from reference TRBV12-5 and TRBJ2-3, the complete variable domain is DARVTQTPRHKVTEMGQEVTMRCQPILGHNTVFWYRQTMMQGLELLAYFRNRAPLDDSGMPKDRFSAEMPDATLATLKIQPSEPRDSAVYFCASGLGGQMSTDTQYFGPGTRLTVL.

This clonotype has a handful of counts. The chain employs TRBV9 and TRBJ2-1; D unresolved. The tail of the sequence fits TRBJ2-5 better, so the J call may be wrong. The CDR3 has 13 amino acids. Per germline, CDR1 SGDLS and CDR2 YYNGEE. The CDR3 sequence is CASSVNVGETQYF. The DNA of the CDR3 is TGTGCCAGCAGCGTAAATGTCGGAGAGACCCAGTACTTC.

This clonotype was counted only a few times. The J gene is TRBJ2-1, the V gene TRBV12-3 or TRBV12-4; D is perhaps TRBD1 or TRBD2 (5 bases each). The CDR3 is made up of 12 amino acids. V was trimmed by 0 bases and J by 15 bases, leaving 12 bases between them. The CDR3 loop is CASSLASAGGFF. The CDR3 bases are TGTGCCAGCAGTTTAGCTAGTGCTGGGGGGTTCTTC.

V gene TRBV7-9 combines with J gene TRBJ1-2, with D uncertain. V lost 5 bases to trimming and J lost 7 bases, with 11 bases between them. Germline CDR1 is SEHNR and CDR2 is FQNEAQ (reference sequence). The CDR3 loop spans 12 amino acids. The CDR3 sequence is CASSREEGGYTF. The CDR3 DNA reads TGTGCCAGCAGCCGTGAAGAGGGTGGCTACACCTTC.

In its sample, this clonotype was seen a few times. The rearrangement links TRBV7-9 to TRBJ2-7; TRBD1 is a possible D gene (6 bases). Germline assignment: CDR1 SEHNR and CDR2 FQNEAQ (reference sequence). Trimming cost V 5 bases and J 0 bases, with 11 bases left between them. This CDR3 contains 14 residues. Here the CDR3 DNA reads TGTGCCAGCAGCCGGACAGCGGCCTCCTACGAGCAGTACTTC. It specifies CASSRTAASYEQYF.

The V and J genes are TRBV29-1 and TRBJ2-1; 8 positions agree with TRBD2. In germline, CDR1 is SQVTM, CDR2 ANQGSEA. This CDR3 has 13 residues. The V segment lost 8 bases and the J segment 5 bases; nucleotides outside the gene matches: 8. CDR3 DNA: TGCAGCATTGCAGCGGGAGAGGACAATGAGCAGTTCTTC. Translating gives CSIAAGEDNEQFF.

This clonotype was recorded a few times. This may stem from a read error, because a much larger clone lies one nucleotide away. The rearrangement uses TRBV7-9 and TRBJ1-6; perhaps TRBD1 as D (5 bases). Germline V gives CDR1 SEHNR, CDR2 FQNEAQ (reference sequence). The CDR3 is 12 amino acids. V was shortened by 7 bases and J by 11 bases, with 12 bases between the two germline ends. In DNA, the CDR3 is TGTGCCAGCAACCAGGGTAGTCCACCCCTCCACTTT. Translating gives CASNQGSPPLHF.

Here the CDR3 DNA reads TGCAGCGTTGTAGTGAGACGGGGTGACGAGACCCAGTACTTC. It codes for CSVVVRRGDETQYF. The chain recombines TRBV29-1 with TRBJ2-5, with D maybe TRBD2 (5 bases). V dropped 4 bases and J dropped 5 bases, with 17 bases sitting between them. This CDR3 has 14 amino acids. The germline V gene encodes CDR1 SQVTM and CDR2 ANQGSEA.

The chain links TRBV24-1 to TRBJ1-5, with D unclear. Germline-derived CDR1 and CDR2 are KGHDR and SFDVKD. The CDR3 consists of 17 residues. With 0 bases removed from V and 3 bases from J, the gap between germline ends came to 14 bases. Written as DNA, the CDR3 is TGTGCCACCAGTGATTTGAAGTACCCAACCCCCAATCAGCCCCAGCATTTT. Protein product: CATSDLKYPTPNQPQHF.

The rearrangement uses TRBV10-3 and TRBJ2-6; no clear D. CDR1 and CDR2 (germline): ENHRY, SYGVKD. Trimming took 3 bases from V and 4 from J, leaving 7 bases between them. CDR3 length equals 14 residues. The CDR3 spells CAISELGGANVLTF. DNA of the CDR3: TGTGCCATCAGTGAATTGGGAGGGGCCAACGTCCTGACTTTC.

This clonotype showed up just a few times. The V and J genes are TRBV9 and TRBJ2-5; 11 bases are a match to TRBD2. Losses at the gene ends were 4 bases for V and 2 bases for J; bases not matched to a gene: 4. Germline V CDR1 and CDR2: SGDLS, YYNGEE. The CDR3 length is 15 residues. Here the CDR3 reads CASSQLAGVQETQYF. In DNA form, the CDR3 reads TGTGCCAGCAGCCAACTAGCGGGGGTACAAGAGACCCAGTACTTC.

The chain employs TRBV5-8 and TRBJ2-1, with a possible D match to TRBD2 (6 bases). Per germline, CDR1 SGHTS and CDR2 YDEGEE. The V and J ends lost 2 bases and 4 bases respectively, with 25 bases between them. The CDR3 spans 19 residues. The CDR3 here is CASSLTQFMGGGLYNEQFF. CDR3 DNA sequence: TGTGCCAGCAGCTTAACCCAATTCATGGGGGGAGGCTTGTACAATGAGCAGTTCTTC.

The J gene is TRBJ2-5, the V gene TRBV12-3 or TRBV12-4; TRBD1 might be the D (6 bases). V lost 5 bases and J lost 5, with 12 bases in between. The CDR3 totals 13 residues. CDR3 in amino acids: CASSDTGLETQYF. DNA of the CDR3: TGTGCCAGCAGTGATACAGGGTTGGAGACCCAGTACTTC.

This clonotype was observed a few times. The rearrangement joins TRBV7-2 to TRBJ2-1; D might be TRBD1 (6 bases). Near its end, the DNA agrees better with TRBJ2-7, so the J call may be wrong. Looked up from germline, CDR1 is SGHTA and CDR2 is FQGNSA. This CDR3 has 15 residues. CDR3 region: CASSLVGGESYEQYF. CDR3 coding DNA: TGTGCCAGCAGCTTAGTAGGGGGAGAGTCCTACGAGCAGTACTTC.